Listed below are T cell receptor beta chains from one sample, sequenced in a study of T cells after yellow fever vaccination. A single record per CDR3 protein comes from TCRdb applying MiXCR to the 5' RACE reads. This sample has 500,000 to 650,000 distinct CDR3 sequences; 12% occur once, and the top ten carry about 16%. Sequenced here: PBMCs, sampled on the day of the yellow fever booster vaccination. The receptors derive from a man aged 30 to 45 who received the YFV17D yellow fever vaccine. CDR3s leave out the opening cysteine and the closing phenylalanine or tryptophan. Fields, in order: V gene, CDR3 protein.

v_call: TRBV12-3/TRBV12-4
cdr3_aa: ASRSGRDGAPHNEQF

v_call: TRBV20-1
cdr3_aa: SASEGSSTDTQY

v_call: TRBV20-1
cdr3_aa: SARIFDRGNTEAF

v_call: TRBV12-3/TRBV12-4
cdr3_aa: ASSGRESYNEQF

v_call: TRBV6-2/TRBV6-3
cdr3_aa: ASDGGIWNTGELF

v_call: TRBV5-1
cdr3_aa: ASSSAGLAYEQY

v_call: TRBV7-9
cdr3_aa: ASSSRGASQETQY

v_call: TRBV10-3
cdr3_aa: AISESIQDNSPLH

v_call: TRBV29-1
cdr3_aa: SATSDAYEQY

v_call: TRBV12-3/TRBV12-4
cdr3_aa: ASSFKVGQGGYEQY

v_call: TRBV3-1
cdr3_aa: ASSQYISYNEQF

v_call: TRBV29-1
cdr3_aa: SVATRNEQF

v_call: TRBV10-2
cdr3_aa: ASSEGPGVGNEKLF

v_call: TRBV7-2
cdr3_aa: ASSLRGAGLAGDTQY

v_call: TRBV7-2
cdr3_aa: ASSSPPGHEQY

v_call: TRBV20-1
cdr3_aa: SAQYGGRNTEAF

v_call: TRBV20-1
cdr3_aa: SARGWTVSNQPQH

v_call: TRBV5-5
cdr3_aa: ASSLADRVEARGELF

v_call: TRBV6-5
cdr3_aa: ASSYGRLAGSTDTQY

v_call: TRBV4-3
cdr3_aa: ASSQARSTLISYEQY

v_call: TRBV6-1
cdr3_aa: ASNAGDRFADTQC

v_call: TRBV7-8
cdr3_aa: ASSHSRVGILNTGELF

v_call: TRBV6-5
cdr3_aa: ASSSFADRGPEAF

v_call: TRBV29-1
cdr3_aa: SVTPPLQTTDTQY

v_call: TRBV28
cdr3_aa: ASSRWAVTNYGYT

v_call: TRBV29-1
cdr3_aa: SVTSGTLYEQY

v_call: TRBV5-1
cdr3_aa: ASSLDGGAEELF

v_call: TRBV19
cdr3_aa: ASNERDRAFGYT

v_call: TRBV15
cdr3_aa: ATSTTGSYNEQF

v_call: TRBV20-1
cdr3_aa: SARAVAGKETQY

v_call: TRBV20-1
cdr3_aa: SQRGGPTDTQY

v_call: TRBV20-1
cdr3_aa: SARDIPDQPQH

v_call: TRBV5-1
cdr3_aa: ASSSSSGTTDTQY

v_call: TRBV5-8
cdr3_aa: ASSDGTGGYNEQF

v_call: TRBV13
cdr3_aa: ASSLGPFGTENNEQF

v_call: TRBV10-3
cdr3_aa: AISALAESTDTQY

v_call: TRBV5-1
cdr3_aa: ASSRDPGGTDTQY

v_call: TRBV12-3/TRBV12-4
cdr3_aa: ASSLKLYEQY